Sequencing of this T cell receptor beta chain was carried out in a study of CD8 T cells in Susac syndrome. RNA totalling about 0.5 to 1 ug underwent reverse transcription with random hexamers. The method of amplification for TCR beta CDR3 was immunoSEQ multiplex PCR, covering 54 Vbeta and 13 Jbeta. TCRdb independently ran MiXCR on the immunoSEQ multiplex PCR reads; one entry per CDR3 protein. The sample has about 120,000 distinct CDR3 sequences, about 95% seen once. Negative isolation yielded CD8+ and CD4+ T cells; FACS enriched TEMRA cells. Study results and caveats: In total CD8+ repertoires, 15 to 20 Susac-specific public clones were found, and five or six in CD8+ TEMRA repertoires. The study conceded that its TCR sequencing and HLA analysis involved relatively few individuals.

As regards this clonotype: Its antigen is not known.

The germline gives CDR1 SQVTM, CDR2 ANQGSEA. Trimming stripped 6 bases from V and 0 bases from J, with 11 bases between. This CDR3 comprises 13 residues. This chain connects TRBV29-1 to TRBJ1-1, with TRBD1 as a possible D gene (5 bases). Sequenced material: CD8+ T cells from PBMCs. This clonotype originated in a human donor with Susac syndrome. CDR3 residues: CSVLDSLNTEAFF. The CDR3, as DNA: TGCAGCGTCCTCGACAGCCTGAACACTGAAGCTTTCTTT. Complete variable domain (other parts from reference TRBV29-1 and TRBJ1-1): SAVISQKPSRDICQRGTSLTIQCQVDSQVTMMFWYRQQPGQSLTLIATANQGSEATYESGFVIDKFPISRPNLTFSTLTVSNMSPEDSSIYLCSVLDSLNTEAFFGQGTRLTVV.